A selection of T cell receptor beta chains follows, all from one sample in a study of shared clonotypes between healthy human individuals. Assay: immunoSEQ multiplex PCR; the TCRdb copy retains only in-frame clones and omits some. The sample shows roughly 2.1 million clones, about 93% of them seen only once. Sequences were obtained from naive CD8+ T cells from PBMCs. These receptors originate from a man aged 18 to 30 in good health. Some clones in this sample may be carry-over from other donors' samples. Each CDR3 is given with its conserved first and last residue. D genes are given only for firm matches. Clone size, where shown, is once, few, many, or a class for clones that have expanded.

abundance | j_gene | d_gene | v_gene | CDR3aa | CDR3nt
few | TRBJ1-2 | NA | TRBV27 | CASSLDGAGGYTF | TGTGCCAGCAGTTTGGATGGGGCAGGGGGCTACACCTTC
NA | TRBJ2-7 | NA | TRBV6-1 | CARPVEQYF | TGTGCCAGACCGGTCGAGCAGTACTTC
NA | TRBJ2-5 | NA | TRBV5-1 | CASSLLPELYQETQYF | TGCGCCAGCAGCTTATTGCCAGAATTGTACCAAGAGACCCAGTACTTC
NA | TRBJ1-3 | NA | TRBV6-1 | CASSDLAYSGNTIYF | TGTGCCAGCAGTGATCTGGCCTACTCTGGAAACACCATATATTTT
NA | TRBJ2-1 | NA | TRBV6-6 | CASSYEAGYNEQFF | TGTGCCAGCAGTTACGAGGCAGGTTACAATGAGCAGTTCTTC
NA | TRBJ2-5 | NA | TRBV7-9 | CASSRSGSDVQETQYF | TGTGCCAGCAGCCGGTCGGGCTCAGACGTCCAAGAGACCCAGTACTTC
NA | TRBJ2-2 | NA | TRBV7-7 | CASSLGSLTGELFF | TGTGCCAGCAGCTTAGGGAGCCTCACCGGGGAGCTGTTTTTT
NA | TRBJ2-7 | NA | TRBV27 | CASSLGLTYEQYF | TGTGCCAGCAGCCTCGGCCTTACGTACGAGCAGTACTTC
NA | TRBJ2-7 | NA | TRBV28 | CASRGAEYEQYF | TGTGCCAGCAGGGGAGCGGAATACGAGCAGTACTTC
NA | TRBJ1-1 | NA | TRBV7-3 | CASSFTWNTEAFF | TGTGCCAGCAGCTTCACATGGAACACTGAAGCTTTCTTT
NA | TRBJ2-7 | NA | TRBV6-6 | CASSYSSPDYEQYF | TGTGCCAGCAGTTACTCCTCCCCGGACTACGAGCAGTACTTC
NA | TRBJ2-7 | TRBD2 | TRBV29-1 | CSVDLGGRGYEQYF | TGCAGCGTTGATCTCGGGGGGAGGGGCTACGAGCAGTACTTC
NA | TRBJ1-2 | NA | TRBV30 | CAWTVGLSDYGYTF | TGTGCCTGGACGGTGGGCCTTTCAGACTATGGCTACACCTTC
NA | TRBJ2-7 | TRBD2 | TRBV29-1 | CSVAGTSGSEAAYEQYF | TGCAGCGTGGCTGGGACTAGCGGGAGTGAGGCCGCCTACGAGCAGTACTTC
NA | TRBJ2-1 | NA | TRBV2 | CASSPTAHLYNEQFF | TGTGCCAGCAGTCCCACAGCTCATCTCTACAATGAGCAGTTCTTC
NA | TRBJ2-1 | NA | TRBV27 | CASSWSAGPTYNEQFF | TGTGCCAGCAGTTGGAGCGCGGGGCCCACCTACAATGAGCAGTTCTTC
NA | TRBJ2-7 | TRBD1 | TRBV5-1 | CASSQDRGSSYEQYF | TGCGCCAGCAGCCAAGACAGGGGGAGCTCCTACGAGCAGTACTTC
NA | TRBJ2-2 | NA | TRBV7-9 | CASSPPSEGSRTGELFF | TGTGCCAGCAGCCCCCCGTCAGAGGGGTCTCGGACCGGGGAGCTGTTTTTT
NA | TRBJ2-3 | NA | TRBV19 | CASSIKQSGTDTQYF | TGTGCCAGTAGTATAAAACAATCAGGCACAGATACGCAGTATTTT
few | TRBJ2-5 | NA | TRBV11-2 | CASSFRATAQYF | TGTGCCAGCAGCTTCCGCGCTACCGCCCAGTACTTC
NA | TRBJ2-2 | NA | TRBV4-3 | CASSHVVFGQGGTGELFF | TGCGCCAGCAGCCATGTCGTTTTCGGGCAGGGTGGAACCGGGGAGCTGTTTTTT
NA | TRBJ2-1 | TRBD1 | TRBV4-1 | CASSRGQGPEQFF | TGCGCCAGCAGCCGCGGACAGGGTCCCGAGCAGTTCTTC
NA | TRBJ2-3 | TRBD2 | TRBV6-1 | CASSGPWKREFADTQYF | TGTGCCAGCAGTGGACCATGGAAGCGGGAGTTTGCAGATACGCAGTATTTT
NA | TRBJ2-5 | TRBD1 | TRBV27 | CASRIGAGGSRETQYF | TGTGCCAGTCGAATCGGGGCAGGGGGTAGTAGAGAGACCCAGTACTTC
NA | TRBJ2-1 | TRBD2 | TRBV28 | CASSFLLAGGVNEQFF | TGTGCCAGCAGTTTTTTACTAGCGGGAGGGGTAAATGAGCAGTTCTTC
NA | TRBJ1-1 | NA | TRBV9 | CASSETSGTEAFF | TGTGCCAGCAGCGAAACCTCAGGAACTGAAGCTTTCTTT
NA | TRBJ2-7 | NA | TRBV2 | CASSGRDIGEQYF | TGTGCCAGCAGTGGTAGGGATATAGGGGAGCAGTACTTC
NA | TRBJ2-2 | TRBD2 | TRBV4-1 | CASSHPISSGNTGELFF | TGCGCCAGCAGCCATCCTATATCTAGCGGAAACACCGGGGAGCTGTTTTTT
NA | TRBJ2-1 | NA | TRBV29-1 | CSVRVSYNEQFF | TGCAGCGTTCGTGTGTCCTACAATGAGCAGTTCTTC
NA | TRBJ2-5 | TRBD2 | TRBV4-2 | CASSQELAGGQETQYF | TGTGCCAGCAGCCAAGAACTAGCGGGAGGCCAAGAGACCCAGTACTTC
NA | TRBJ2-1 | NA | TRBV7-6 | CASSPLIAEAEDEQFF | TGTGCCAGCAGCCCGCTAATAGCGGAAGCGGAGGATGAGCAGTTCTTC
NA | TRBJ2-7 | NA | TRBV11-2 | CASSLGVGGGDEQYF | TGTGCCAGCAGCTTAGGGGTTGGAGGGGGCGACGAGCAGTACTTC